The rows below give T cell receptor beta chains drawn from one sample of a study of T cell repertoires in aging, cancer and after chemotherapy. TCRdb independently ran MiXCR on the multiplex PCR reads; one entry per CDR3 protein. The table has some 2,900 distinct CDR3 sequences, just under 35% seen once. Sequenced: blood. The receptors derive from a human donor in good health. The CDR3 runs from the conserved cysteine through the conserved F or W. Each record gives: J gene, CDR3 length, V gene, D gene, clone size, CDR3 DNA, CDR3 protein. The D gene is left open where the match is weak. Clone size appears in some rows only: once, few, many, or a class for an expanded clone.

j_gene: TRBJ2-7; len: 13; v_gene: TRBV7-6; d_gene: -; abundance: few; CDR3nt: TGTGCCAGCAGCTTAGACCGGGCCCGAGGTGTGTACTTC; CDR3aa: CASSLDRARGVYF
j_gene: TRBJ1-5; len: 13; v_gene: TRBV7-2; d_gene: -; abundance: -; CDR3nt: TGTGCCAGCAGCTTAGTGGTGGGGCAGCCCCAGCATTTT; CDR3aa: CASSLVVGQPQHF
j_gene: TRBJ2-7; len: 12; v_gene: TRBV29-1; d_gene: TRBD2; abundance: medium-sized; CDR3nt: TGCAGCGTTGGGAGCGGGGGCTACGAGCAGTACTTC; CDR3aa: CSVGSGGYEQYF
j_gene: TRBJ1-2; len: 14; v_gene: TRBV5-6; d_gene: -; abundance: -; CDR3nt: TGCGCCAGCAGCTCTCTGCGGGGGGCCTATGGCTACACCTTC; CDR3aa: CASSSLRGAYGYTF
j_gene: TRBJ1-6; len: 13; v_gene: TRBV7-2; d_gene: TRBD1; abundance: few; CDR3nt: TGTGCCAGCAGCGCGGGACAGGGTTCACCCCTCCACTTT; CDR3aa: CASSAGQGSPLHF
j_gene: TRBJ2-7; len: 13; v_gene: TRBV6-5; d_gene: -; abundance: -; CDR3nt: TGTGCCAGCAGTCGACAAGGGGCGCGCGAGCAGTACTTC; CDR3aa: CASSRQGAREQYF
j_gene: TRBJ2-7; len: 12; v_gene: TRBV5-1; d_gene: TRBD1; abundance: few; CDR3nt: TGCGCCACTCGACAGGGGGCCTACGAGCAGTACTTC; CDR3aa: CATRQGAYEQYF
j_gene: TRBJ1-3; len: 16; v_gene: TRBV19; d_gene: -; abundance: -; CDR3nt: TGTGCCAGTAGTGACTCCTTTCGGGGGCCTGGAAACACCATATATTTT; CDR3aa: CASSDSFRGPGNTIYF
j_gene: TRBJ2-2; len: 18; v_gene: TRBV24-1; d_gene: TRBD1; abundance: -; CDR3nt: TGTGCCACCAGTGATCACGGTCCCGGGACAGGGGGAACCGGGGAGCTGTTTTTT; CDR3aa: CATSDHGPGTGGTGELFF
j_gene: TRBJ1-4; len: 12; v_gene: TRBV6-1; d_gene: -; abundance: few; CDR3nt: TGTGCCAGCGCGGGGCCCGAGGGAAAACTGTTTTTT; CDR3aa: CASAGPEGKLFF
j_gene: TRBJ1-6; len: 14; v_gene: TRBV18; d_gene: -; abundance: -; CDR3nt: TGTGCCAGCTCACCGGCAGGGGAGGGGTCACCCCTCCACTTT; CDR3aa: CASSPAGEGSPLHF
j_gene: TRBJ2-3; len: 14; v_gene: TRBV7-2; d_gene: TRBD1; abundance: -; CDR3nt: TGTGCCAGCAGCTTGGACCAGGGGGCAGATACGCAGTATTTT; CDR3aa: CASSLDQGADTQYF
j_gene: TRBJ1-2; len: 14; v_gene: TRBV28; d_gene: -; abundance: -; CDR3nt: TGTGCCAGCAGTCGCGGGGCCGGTTGGAGTGGCTACACCTTC; CDR3aa: CASSRGAGWSGYTF